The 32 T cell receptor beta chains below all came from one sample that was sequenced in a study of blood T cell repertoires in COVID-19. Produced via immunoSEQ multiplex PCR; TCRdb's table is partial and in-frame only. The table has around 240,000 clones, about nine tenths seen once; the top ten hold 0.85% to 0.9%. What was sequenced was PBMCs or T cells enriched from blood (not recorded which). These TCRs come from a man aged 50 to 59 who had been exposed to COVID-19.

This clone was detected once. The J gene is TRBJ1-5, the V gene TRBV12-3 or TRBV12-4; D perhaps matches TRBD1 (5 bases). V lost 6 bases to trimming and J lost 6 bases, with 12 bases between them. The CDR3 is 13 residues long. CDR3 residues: CASSRDFGQPQHF. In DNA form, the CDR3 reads TGTGCCAGCAGCAGGGACTTCGGTCAGCCCCAGCATTTT.

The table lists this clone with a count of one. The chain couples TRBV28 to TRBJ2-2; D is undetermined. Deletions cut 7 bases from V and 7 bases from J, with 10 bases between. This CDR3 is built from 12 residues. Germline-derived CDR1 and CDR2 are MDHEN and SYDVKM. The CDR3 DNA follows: TGTGCCAGCACCCCCCCTGTCGGGGAGCTGTTTTTT. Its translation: CASTPPVGELFF. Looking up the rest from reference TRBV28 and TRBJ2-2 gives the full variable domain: DVKVTQSSRYLVKRTGEKVFLECVQDMDHENMFWYRQDPGLGLRLIYFSYDVKMKEKGDIPEGYSVSREKKERFSLILESASTNQTSMYLCASTPPVGELFFGEGSRLTVL.

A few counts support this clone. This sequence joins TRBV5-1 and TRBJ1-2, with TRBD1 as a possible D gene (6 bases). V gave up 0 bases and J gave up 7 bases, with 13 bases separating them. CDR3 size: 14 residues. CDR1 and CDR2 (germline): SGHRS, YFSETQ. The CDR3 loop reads CASSLDPGEGGYTF. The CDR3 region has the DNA TGCGCCAGCAGCTTGGATCCAGGGGAGGGTGGCTACACCTTC.

The CDR3 loop reads CASSPDRAGTHTDTQYF. CDR3 nucleotides: TGTGCCAGCAGCCCGGACAGGGCGGGCACTCACACAGATACGCAGTATTTT. The chain couples TRBV5-4 to TRBJ2-3, with 8 bases matching TRBD1. The V gene end was trimmed by 4 bases and the J gene end by 2 bases; junction bases not matched to a gene: 12. Germline lookup yields CDR1 SGHNT and CDR2 YYREEE (reference sequence). CDR3 length equals 17 residues.

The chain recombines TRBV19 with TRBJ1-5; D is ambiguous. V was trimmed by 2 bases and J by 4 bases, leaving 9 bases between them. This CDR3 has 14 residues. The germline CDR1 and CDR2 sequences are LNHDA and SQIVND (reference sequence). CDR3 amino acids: CASSIMSFNQPQHF. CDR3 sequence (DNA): TGTGCCAGTAGTATAATGTCATTTAATCAGCCCCAGCATTTT.

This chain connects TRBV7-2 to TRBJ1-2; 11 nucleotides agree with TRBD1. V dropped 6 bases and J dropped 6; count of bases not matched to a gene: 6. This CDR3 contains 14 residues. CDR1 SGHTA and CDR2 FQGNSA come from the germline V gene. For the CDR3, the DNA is TGTGCCAGCAGTCGAGGACAGGGGGCGAATGGCTACACCTTC. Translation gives CASSRGQGANGYTF.

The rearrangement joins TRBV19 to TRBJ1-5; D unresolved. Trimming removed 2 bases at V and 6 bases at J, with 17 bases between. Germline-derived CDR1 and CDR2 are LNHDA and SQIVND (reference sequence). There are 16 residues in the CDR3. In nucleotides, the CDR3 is TGTGCCAGTAGTATACTATCCGGGGTTTTCGCTCAGCCCCAGCATTTT. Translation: CASSILSGVFAQPQHF.

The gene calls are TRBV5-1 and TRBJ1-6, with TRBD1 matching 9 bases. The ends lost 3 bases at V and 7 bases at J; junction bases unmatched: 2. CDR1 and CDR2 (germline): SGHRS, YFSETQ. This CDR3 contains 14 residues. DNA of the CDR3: TGCGCCAGCAGCTATGACAGGGGGAATTCACCCCTCCACTTT. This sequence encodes CASSYDRGNSPLHF.

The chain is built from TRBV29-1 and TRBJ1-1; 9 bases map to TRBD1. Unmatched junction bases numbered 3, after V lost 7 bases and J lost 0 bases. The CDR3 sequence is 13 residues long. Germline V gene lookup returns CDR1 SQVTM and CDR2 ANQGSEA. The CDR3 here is CSARTGVNTEAFF. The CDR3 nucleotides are TGCAGCGCCCGGACAGGGGTGAACACTGAAGCTTTCTTT. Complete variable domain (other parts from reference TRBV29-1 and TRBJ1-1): SAVISQKPSRDICQRGTSLTIQCQVDSQVTMMFWYRQQPGQSLTLIATANQGSEATYESGFVIDKFPISRPNLTFSTLTVSNMSPEDSSIYLCSARTGVNTEAFFGQGTRLTVV.

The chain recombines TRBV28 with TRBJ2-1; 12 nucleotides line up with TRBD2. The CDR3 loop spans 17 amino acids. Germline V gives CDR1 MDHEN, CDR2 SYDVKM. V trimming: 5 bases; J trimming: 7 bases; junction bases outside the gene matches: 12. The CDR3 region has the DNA TGTGCCAGCAGTCCCCTTGGCCTAGCGGGAGGGAGTAATGAGCAGTTCTTC. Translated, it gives CASSPLGLAGGSNEQFF.

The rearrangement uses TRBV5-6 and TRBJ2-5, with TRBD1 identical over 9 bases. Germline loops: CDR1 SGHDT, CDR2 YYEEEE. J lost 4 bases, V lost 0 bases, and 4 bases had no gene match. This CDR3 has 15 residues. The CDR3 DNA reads TGTGCCAGCAGCTTGGACAGGGGGCACTTAGAGACCCAGTACTTC. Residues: CASSLDRGHLETQYF.

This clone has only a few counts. The DNA of the CDR3 is TGTGCCAGCAGCTCTATATTACGGACACCGAACACAGATACGCAGTATTTT. Protein product: CASSSILRTPNTDTQYF. This rearrangement joins TRBV11-2 to TRBJ2-3; TRBD1 is a possible D gene (5 bases). This CDR3 is built from 17 residues. V lost 4 bases and J lost 2, with 19 bases in between. CDR1 is SGHAT, CDR2 FQNNGV, per germline.

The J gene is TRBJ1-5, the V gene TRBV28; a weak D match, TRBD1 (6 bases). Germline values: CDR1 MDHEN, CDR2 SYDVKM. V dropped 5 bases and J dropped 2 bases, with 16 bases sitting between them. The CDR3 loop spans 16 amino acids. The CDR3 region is CASSRQQGRRNQPQHF. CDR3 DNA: TGTGCCAGCAGTCGACAACAGGGTAGGCGCAATCAGCCCCAGCATTTT. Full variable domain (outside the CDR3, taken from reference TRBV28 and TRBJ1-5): DVKVTQSSRYLVKRTGEKVFLECVQDMDHENMFWYRQDPGLGLRLIYFSYDVKMKEKGDIPEGYSVSREKKERFSLILESASTNQTSMYLCASSRQQGRRNQPQHFGDGTRLSIL.

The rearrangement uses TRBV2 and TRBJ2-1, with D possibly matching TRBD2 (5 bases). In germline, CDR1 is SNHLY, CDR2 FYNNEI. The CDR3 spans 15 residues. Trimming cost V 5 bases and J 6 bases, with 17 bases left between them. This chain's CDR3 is CASSPRGLEGNEQFF. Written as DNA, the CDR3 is TGTGCCAGCAGTCCCCGAGGGCTAGAGGGCAATGAGCAGTTCTTC.

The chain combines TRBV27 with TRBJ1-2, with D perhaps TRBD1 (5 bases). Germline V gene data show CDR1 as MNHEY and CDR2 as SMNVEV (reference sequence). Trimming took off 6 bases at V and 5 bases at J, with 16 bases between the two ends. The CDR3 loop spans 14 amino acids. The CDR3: CASSSLGGTYGYTF. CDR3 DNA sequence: TGTGCCAGCAGCAGCCTCGGGGGAACGTATGGCTACACCTTC.

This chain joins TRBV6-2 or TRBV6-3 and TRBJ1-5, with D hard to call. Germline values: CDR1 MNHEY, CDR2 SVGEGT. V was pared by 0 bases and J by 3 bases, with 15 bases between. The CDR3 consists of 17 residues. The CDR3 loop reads CASSYSGGRRTNQPQHF. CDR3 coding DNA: TGTGCCAGCAGTTACTCCGGAGGACGGCGAACCAATCAGCCCCAGCATTTT.

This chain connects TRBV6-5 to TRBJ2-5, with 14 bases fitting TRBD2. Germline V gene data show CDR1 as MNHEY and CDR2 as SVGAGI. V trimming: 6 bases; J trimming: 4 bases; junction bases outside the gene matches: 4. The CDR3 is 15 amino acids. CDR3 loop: CASSAGLAGGETQYF. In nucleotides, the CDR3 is TGTGCCAGCAGCGCTGGACTAGCGGGGGGAGAGACCCAGTACTTC.

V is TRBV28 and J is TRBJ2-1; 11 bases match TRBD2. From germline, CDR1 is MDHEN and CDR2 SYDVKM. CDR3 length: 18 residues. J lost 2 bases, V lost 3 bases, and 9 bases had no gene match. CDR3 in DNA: TGTGCCAGCAGTTTCCACCCACTAGCGGGAGATCCCTACAATGAGCAGTTCTTC. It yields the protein CASSFHPLAGDPYNEQFF.

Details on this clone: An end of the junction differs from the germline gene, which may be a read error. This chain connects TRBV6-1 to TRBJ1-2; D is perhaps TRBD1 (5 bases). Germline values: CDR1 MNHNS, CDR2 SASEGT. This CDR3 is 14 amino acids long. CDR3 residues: CASSEVAQGYGYTF. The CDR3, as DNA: TGTGCCAGCAGCGAAGTGGCTCAGGGTTATGGCTACACCTTC.

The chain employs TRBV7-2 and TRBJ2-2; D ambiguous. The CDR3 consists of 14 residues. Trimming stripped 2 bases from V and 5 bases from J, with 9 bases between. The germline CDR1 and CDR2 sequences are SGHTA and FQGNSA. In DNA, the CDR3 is TGTGCCAGCAGCTTAAACAGAATTACCGGGGAGCTGTTTTTT. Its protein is CASSLNRITGELFF.

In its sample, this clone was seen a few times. CDR3 in amino acids: CASSVAGLGSTDTQYF. CDR3 bases: TGTGCCAGCAGCGTAGCCGGACTGGGTAGCACAGATACGCAGTATTTT. The chain uses TRBV9 and TRBJ2-3; TRBD2 might be the D (5 bases). Germline assignment: CDR1 SGDLS and CDR2 YYNGEE. CDR3 length equals 16 residues. V was pared by 0 bases and J by 0 bases, with 11 bases between. The whole variable domain, filled in from reference TRBV9 and TRBJ2-3, reads DSGVTQTPKHLITATGQRVTLRCSPRSGDLSVYWYQQSLDQGLQFLIQYYNGEERAKGNILERFSAQQFPDLHSELNLSSLELGDSALYFCASSVAGLGSTDTQYFGPGTRLTVL.

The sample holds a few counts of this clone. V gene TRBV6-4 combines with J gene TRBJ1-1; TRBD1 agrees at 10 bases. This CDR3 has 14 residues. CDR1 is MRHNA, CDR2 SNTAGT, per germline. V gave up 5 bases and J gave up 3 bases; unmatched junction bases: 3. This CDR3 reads CASSRTGGDTEAFF. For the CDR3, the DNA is TGTGCCAGCAGTAGGACAGGGGGGGACACTGAAGCTTTCTTT.

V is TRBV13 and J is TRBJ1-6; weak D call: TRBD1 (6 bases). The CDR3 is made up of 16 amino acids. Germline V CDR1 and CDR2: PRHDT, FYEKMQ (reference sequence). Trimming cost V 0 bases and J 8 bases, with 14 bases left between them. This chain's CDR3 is CASSLGGQGSDSPLHF. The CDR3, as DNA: TGTGCCAGCAGCTTAGGGGGCCAGGGGAGTGATTCACCCCTCCACTTT. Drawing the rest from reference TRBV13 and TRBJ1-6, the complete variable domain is AAGVIQSPRHLIKEKRETATLKCYPIPRHDTVYWYQQGPGQDPQFLISFYEKMQSDKGSIPDRFSAQQFSDYHSELNMSSLELGDSALYFCASSLGGQGSDSPLHFGNGTRLTVT.

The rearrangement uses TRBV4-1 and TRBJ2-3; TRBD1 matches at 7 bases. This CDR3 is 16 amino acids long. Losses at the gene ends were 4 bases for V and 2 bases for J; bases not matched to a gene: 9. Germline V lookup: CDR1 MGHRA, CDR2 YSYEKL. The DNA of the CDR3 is TGCGCCAGCAGCCCATTCACGGGACAGAACACAGATACGCAGTATTTT. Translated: CASSPFTGQNTDTQYF.

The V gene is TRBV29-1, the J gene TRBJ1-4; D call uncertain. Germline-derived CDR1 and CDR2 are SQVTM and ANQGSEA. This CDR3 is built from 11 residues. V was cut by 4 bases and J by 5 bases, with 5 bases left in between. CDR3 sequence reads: CSVARNEKLFF. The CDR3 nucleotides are TGCAGCGTTGCCAGAAATGAAAAACTGTTTTTT.

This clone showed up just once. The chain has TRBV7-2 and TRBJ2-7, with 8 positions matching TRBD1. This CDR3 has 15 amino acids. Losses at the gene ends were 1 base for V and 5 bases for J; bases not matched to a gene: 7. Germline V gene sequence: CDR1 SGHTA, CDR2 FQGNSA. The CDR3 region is CASSLESDRGNEQYF. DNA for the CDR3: TGTGCCAGCAGCTTAGAATCAGACAGGGGTAACGAGCAGTACTTC. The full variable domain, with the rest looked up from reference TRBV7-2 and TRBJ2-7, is GAGVSQSPSNKVTEKGKDVELRCDPISGHTALYWYRQSLGQGLEFLIYFQGNSAPDKSGLPSDRFSAERTGGSVSTLTIQRTQQEDSAVYLCASSLESDRGNEQYFGPGTRLTVT.

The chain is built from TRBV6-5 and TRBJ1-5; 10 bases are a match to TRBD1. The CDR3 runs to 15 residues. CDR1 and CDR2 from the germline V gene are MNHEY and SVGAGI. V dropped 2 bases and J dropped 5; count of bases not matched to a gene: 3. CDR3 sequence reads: CASSYTGTGDQPQHF. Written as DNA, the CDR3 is TGTGCCAGCAGTTACACCGGGACAGGGGATCAGCCCCAGCATTTT.

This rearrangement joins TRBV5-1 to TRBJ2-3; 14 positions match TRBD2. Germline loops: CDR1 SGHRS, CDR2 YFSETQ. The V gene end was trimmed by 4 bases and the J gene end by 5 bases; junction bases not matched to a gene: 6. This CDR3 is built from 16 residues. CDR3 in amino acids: CASSLGLAGAVDTQYF. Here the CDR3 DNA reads TGCGCCAGCAGCCTGGGACTAGCGGGAGCAGTAGATACGCAGTATTTT.

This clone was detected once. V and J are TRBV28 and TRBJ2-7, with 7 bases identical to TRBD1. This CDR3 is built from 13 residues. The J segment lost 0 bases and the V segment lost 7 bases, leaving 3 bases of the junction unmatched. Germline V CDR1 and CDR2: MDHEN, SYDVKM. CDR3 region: CASTGDSSYEQYV. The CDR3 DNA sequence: TGTGCCAGCACCGGGGACAGCTCCTACGAGCAGTACGTC.

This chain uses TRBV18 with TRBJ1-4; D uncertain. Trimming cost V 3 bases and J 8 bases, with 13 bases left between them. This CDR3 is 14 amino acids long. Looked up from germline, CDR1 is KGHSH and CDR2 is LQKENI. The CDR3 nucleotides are TGTGCCAGCTCACCGTCGGGTATTGGAGAAAAACTGTTTTTT. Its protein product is CASSPSGIGEKLFF.

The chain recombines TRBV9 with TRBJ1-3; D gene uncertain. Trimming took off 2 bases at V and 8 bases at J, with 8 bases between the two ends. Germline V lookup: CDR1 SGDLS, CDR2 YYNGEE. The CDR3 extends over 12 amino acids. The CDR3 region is CASSVTSDTIYF. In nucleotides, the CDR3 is TGTGCCAGCAGCGTTACCTCGGACACCATATATTTT.

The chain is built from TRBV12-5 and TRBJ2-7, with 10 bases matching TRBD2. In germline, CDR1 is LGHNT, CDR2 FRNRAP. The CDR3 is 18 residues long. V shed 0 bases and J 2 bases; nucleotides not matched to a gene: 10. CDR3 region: CASGLVGLAGAHPYEQYV. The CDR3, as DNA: TGTGCTAGTGGTTTGGTAGGTCTAGCGGGAGCCCATCCCTACGAGCAGTACGTC.